The clone carrying this TCR beta chain was counted ten times or more. Its matching antigen is unknown. The team produced cDNA through 5'RACE using 10-nucleotide random UMIs. Using its own MiXCR run on the 5' RACE reads, TCRdb lists one record per CDR3 protein. This table holds approximately 30,000 distinct CDR3 sequences, approximately 5% found once. The germline V gene has CDR1 SEHNR and CDR2 FQNEAQ (reference sequence). This CDR3 is built from 15 residues. J was trimmed by 8 bases and V by 6 bases; bases with no gene match: 7. This sample was included in a study of neurological immune-mediated disorders. Notes on the study in general: Healthy controls had more TCR clonal expansion than multiple sclerosis, which showed the least, whereas HTLV-1-associated myelopathy showed the most.

Material for sequencing was CD4+ T cells from blood. The origin of this receptor is a woman in her 50s in good health. The gene calls are TRBV7-9 and TRBJ2-1; 13 bases line up with TRBD2. Written as DNA, the CDR3 is TGTGCCAGCAGTCGGACTAGCGGGAGTATCGATGAGCAGTTCTTC. Translation gives CASSRTSGSIDEQFF.